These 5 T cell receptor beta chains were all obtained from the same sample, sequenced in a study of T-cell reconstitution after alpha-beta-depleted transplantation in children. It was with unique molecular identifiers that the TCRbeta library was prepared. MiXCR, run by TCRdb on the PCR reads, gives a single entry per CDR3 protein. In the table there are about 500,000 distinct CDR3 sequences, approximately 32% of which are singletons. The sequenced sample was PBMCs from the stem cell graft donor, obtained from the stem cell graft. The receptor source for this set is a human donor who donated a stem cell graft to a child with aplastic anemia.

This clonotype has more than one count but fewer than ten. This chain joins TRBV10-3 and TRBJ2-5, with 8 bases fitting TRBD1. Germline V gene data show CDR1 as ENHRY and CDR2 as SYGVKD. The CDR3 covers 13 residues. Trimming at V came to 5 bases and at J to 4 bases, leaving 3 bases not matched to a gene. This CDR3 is CAISPTGAETQYF. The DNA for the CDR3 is TGTGCCATCAGTCCGACAGGGGCAGAGACCCAGTACTTC.

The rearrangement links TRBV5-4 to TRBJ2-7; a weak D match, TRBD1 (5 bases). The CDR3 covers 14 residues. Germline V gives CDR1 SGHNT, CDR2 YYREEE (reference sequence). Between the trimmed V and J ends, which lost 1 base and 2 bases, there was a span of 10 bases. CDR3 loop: CASSLLQEPYEQYF. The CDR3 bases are TGTGCCAGCAGCTTGCTACAGGAACCCTACGAGCAGTACTTC.

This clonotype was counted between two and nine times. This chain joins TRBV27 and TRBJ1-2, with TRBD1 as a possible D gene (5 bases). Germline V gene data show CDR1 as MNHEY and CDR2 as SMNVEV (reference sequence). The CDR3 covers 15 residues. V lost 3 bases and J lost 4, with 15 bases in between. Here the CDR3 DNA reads TGTGCCAGCAGTTTTGGGGGGGGTACTTCCTATGGCTACACCTTC. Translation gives CASSFGGGTSYGYTF.

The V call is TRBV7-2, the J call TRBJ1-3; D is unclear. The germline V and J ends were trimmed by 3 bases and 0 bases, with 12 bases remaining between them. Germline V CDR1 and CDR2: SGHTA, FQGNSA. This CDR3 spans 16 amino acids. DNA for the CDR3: TGTGCCAGCAGCTTGGGCATTCTAGCCTCTGGAAACACCATATATTTT. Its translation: CASSLGILASGNTIYF.

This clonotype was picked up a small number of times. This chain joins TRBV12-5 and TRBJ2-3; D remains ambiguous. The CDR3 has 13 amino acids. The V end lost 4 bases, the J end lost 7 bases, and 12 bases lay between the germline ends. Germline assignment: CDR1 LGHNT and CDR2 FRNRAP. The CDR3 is CASGSPDTYTQYF. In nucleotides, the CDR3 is TGTGCTAGTGGTTCGCCTGACACGTATACGCAGTATTTT.